What follows is one TCR beta chain and its context. Authors' methods: Reference gene primer amplification gave estimated nucleated cell counts. Sequenced by immunoSEQ multiplex PCR; TCRdb stores in-frame clones only, minus some. V, J and clone size derive from that table, while D and trimming were established from the DNA sequence. The table has over 200,000 clones, 75% to 90% seen once; the top ten hold less than 3.5%. Germline CDR1 is SGDLS and CDR2 is YYNGEE. The ends lost 0 bases at V and 10 bases at J; junction bases unmatched: 4. The CDR3 is 15 amino acids. This record belongs to a study of blood T cell repertoires in COVID-19. Background on the study: T cells, B-cell-depleted T cells, or PBMCs provided the cDNA or gDNA that served as material.

Patients in Seattle were enrolled during active infection, then followed longitudinally. The chain carries TRBV9 and TRBJ1-6; 10 nucleotides agree with TRBD1. The specimen sequenced was peripheral blood. The TCR sequence derives from a man aged 25-40 years with COVID-19, enrolled during active disease. This CDR3 reads CASSVGTGGSSPLHF. The CDR3 nucleotides are TGTGCCAGCAGCGTAGGGACAGGGGGAAGCTCACCCCTCCACTTT.